Listed below are T cell receptor beta chains from one sample, sequenced in a study of shared clonotypes between healthy human individuals. Clones were read by immunoSEQ multiplex PCR, and TCRdb kept only the in-frame ones, dropping some. The repertoire has fewer than 850,000 clones, around 96% of them found once; the top ten carry around 0.21%. Sequencing was performed on naive CD8+ T cells sorted from blood. The receptors stem from a man aged 30 to 39 in good health. CDR3s include the opening cysteine and the closing phenylalanine or tryptophan. Fields, in order: D gene, J gene, V gene, CDR3 protein. The D gene is left open where the match is weak.

d_call: TRBD2; j_call: TRBJ2-7; v_call: TRBV11-2; cdr3_aa: CASSFPGLAGYEQYF
d_call: TRBD1; j_call: TRBJ2-2; v_call: TRBV5-4; cdr3_aa: CASSRRRTGDEELFF
d_call: TRBD1; j_call: TRBJ2-3; v_call: TRBV9; cdr3_aa: CASSVNVLRGIRSSTDTQYF
d_call: .; j_call: TRBJ2-1; v_call: TRBV27; cdr3_aa: CASKQSDRGARNEQFF
d_call: .; j_call: TRBJ1-4; v_call: TRBV15; cdr3_aa: CATSRSGPAGEKLFF
d_call: .; j_call: TRBJ1-2; v_call: TRBV5-4; cdr3_aa: CASSWGGIDYGYTF
d_call: .; j_call: TRBJ1-2; v_call: TRBV27; cdr3_aa: CASSSQGPYGYTF
d_call: .; j_call: TRBJ2-2; v_call: TRBV6-5; cdr3_aa: CASSYGANTGELFF
d_call: .; j_call: TRBJ2-7; v_call: TRBV2; cdr3_aa: CASSEKGEQYF
d_call: TRBD2; j_call: TRBJ2-2; v_call: TRBV7-2; cdr3_aa: CASSFHFSGKNTGELFF
d_call: TRBD1; j_call: TRBJ2-6; v_call: TRBV18; cdr3_aa: CASSPLNWGQYISGANVLTF
d_call: TRBD1; j_call: TRBJ2-7; v_call: TRBV7-8; cdr3_aa: CASSLGPGQSYEQYF
d_call: TRBD1; j_call: TRBJ1-1; v_call: TRBV11-2; cdr3_aa: CASSFTGGTEAFF
d_call: TRBD2; j_call: TRBJ2-1; v_call: TRBV27; cdr3_aa: CASRLAGASYNEQFF
d_call: .; j_call: TRBJ2-5; v_call: TRBV28; cdr3_aa: CASSLAWEKETQYF
d_call: .; j_call: TRBJ1-5; v_call: TRBV27; cdr3_aa: CASSPSSGGPSNQPQHF
d_call: TRBD2; j_call: TRBJ2-3; v_call: TRBV11-2; cdr3_aa: CASSPELAGFIDTQYF
d_call: TRBD1; j_call: TRBJ2-7; v_call: TRBV27; cdr3_aa: CASSLEGQGAYEQYF
d_call: .; j_call: TRBJ2-1; v_call: TRBV7-9; cdr3_aa: CASSQYSSKDGDNEQFF
d_call: TRBD1; j_call: TRBJ2-7; v_call: TRBV27; cdr3_aa: CASSYTGGLYEQYF
d_call: .; j_call: TRBJ2-7; v_call: TRBV9; cdr3_aa: CASSAEPGQDPYEQYF
d_call: .; j_call: TRBJ1-2; v_call: TRBV29-1; cdr3_aa: CSVVTDYGYTF
d_call: TRBD2; j_call: TRBJ2-1; v_call: TRBV6-5; cdr3_aa: CASSYWREGSGEQFF
d_call: .; j_call: TRBJ2-5; v_call: TRBV12-5; cdr3_aa: CASGLDWETQYF
d_call: .; j_call: TRBJ2-3; v_call: TRBV7-6; cdr3_aa: CASSRPRGYSTDTQYF
d_call: .; j_call: TRBJ2-1; v_call: TRBV4-3; cdr3_aa: CASSQDSGSYNEQFF
d_call: .; j_call: TRBJ1-3; v_call: TRBV7-9; cdr3_aa: CASSPPRVGYSGNTIYF
d_call: .; j_call: TRBJ1-5; v_call: TRBV7-3; cdr3_aa: CASSQTGSEPQHF
d_call: .; j_call: TRBJ1-1; v_call: TRBV27; cdr3_aa: CASSLEENTEAFF
d_call: .; j_call: TRBJ1-1; v_call: TRBV6-1; cdr3_aa: CASSEAAKEAFF
d_call: .; j_call: TRBJ2-7; v_call: TRBV6-1; cdr3_aa: CASLEGPYEQYF
d_call: TRBD1; j_call: TRBJ2-3; v_call: TRBV18; cdr3_aa: CASSPPPGQGILRALGDTQYF
d_call: .; j_call: TRBJ2-1; v_call: TRBV15; cdr3_aa: CATKERVQNNEQFF